These 29 T cell receptor beta chains came from one sample sequenced in a study of shared clonotypes between healthy human individuals. The assay was immunoSEQ multiplex PCR, and TCRdb's table has in-frame clones only and misses some. The sample lists about 2.4 million clones, 80% to 95% occurring once. Sequencing was carried out using naive CD4+ T cells from PBMCs. Subset of the sample: CD45RA+ positively selected. These receptors all stem from a man between 18 and 29 years old in good health. Some clones in this sample may be carry-over from other donors' samples.

This clone was counted once. CDR3 sequence: CASSLQSSYNSPLHF. The CDR3 DNA reads TGTGCCAGCAGCTTGCAGAGCTCCTATAATTCACCCCTCCACTTT. The chain joins TRBV5-6 to TRBJ1-6, with D unresolved. There are 15 residues in the CDR3. Germline CDR1 is SGHDT and CDR2 is YYEEEE. V was pared by 1 base and J by 0 bases, with 5 bases between.

The J gene is TRBJ1-1, the V gene TRBV7-9; maybe TRBD1 (5 bases). V lost 1 base to trimming and J lost 0 bases, with 9 bases between them. The CDR3 contains 15 residues. From germline, CDR1 is SEHNR and CDR2 FQNEAQ (reference sequence). CDR3 protein: CASSLGSGMNTEAFF. CDR3 in DNA: TGTGCCAGCAGCTTAGGCTCAGGGATGAACACTGAAGCTTTCTTT.

The rearrangement links TRBV2 to TRBJ2-1; 10 bases fit TRBD2. The CDR3 sequence is 16 residues long. Looked up from germline, CDR1 is SNHLY and CDR2 is FYNNEI. The trim removed 6 bases at V and 5 bases at J, leaving 10 bases unmatched. CDR3 in amino acids: CASRPRLAGQHNEQFF. CDR3 DNA: TGTGCCAGCAGACCGCGACTAGCGGGCCAACACAATGAGCAGTTCTTC.

This sequence joins TRBV10-2 and TRBJ2-5; the match to TRBD1 covers 7 bases. Per germline, CDR1 WSHSY and CDR2 SAAADI. The CDR3 runs to 12 residues. V was clipped by 5 bases and J by 5 bases; unmatched bases: 2. The CDR3 region is CASSLDRETQYF. CDR3 sequence (DNA): TGCGCCAGCAGTCTGGACAGGGAGACCCAGTACTTC.

V gene TRBV28 combines with J gene TRBJ1-5; tentatively, D is TRBD1 (6 bases). Germline V gene lookup returns CDR1 MDHEN and CDR2 SYDVKM. Trimming removed 5 bases at V and 5 bases at J, with 10 bases between. CDR3 length: 13 amino acids. Here the CDR3 reads CASSRRGDQPQHF. For the CDR3, the DNA is TGTGCCAGCAGTCGCAGGGGTGATCAGCCCCAGCATTTT.

This chain links TRBV6-6 with TRBJ1-1; no clear D. The germline CDR1 and CDR2 sequences are MNHNY and SVGAGI (reference sequence). This CDR3 spans 15 amino acids. V shed 0 bases and J shed 2 bases, with 10 bases lying between them. As DNA, the CDR3 is TGTGCCAGCAGTTACTCGAGATTGGGTAACACTGAAGCTTTCTTT. This codes for CASSYSRLGNTEAFF.

This chain links TRBV2 with TRBJ1-2, with 8 bases that match TRBD1. The germline CDR1 and CDR2 sequences are SNHLY and FYNNEI. The ends lost 6 bases at V and 2 bases at J; junction bases unmatched: 5. The CDR3 is 14 amino acids. CDR3 bases: TGTGCCAGCAGCGGACAGGGAGGCAACTATGGCTACACCTTC. Protein sequence: CASSGQGGNYGYTF.

As regards this clone: Germline and junction disagree at one end, which may indicate a read error. The CDR3 reads CATSLYSGGSTDTQYF. The CDR3 DNA reads as TGTGCCACCAGTTTGTATTCGGGGGGTAGCACAGATACGCAGTATTTT. J is TRBJ2-3 and V is TRBV28, with TRBD2 matching 7 bases. This CDR3 contains 16 residues. Germline CDR1 MDHEN, CDR2 SYDVKM.

The chain is built from TRBV4-1 and TRBJ2-1; the D gene is possibly TRBD2 (6 bases). The V end lost 0 bases, the J end lost 2 bases, and 14 bases lay between the germline ends. Germline CDR1 reads MGHRA; CDR2 reads YSYEKL. This CDR3 comprises 17 residues. The CDR3 DNA reads TGCGCCAGCAGCCAAGATCGCACTAGCTCAGCCTACAATGAGCAGTTCTTC. Its translation: CASSQDRTSSAYNEQFF.

The chain uses TRBV5-8 and TRBJ2-5, with TRBD2 matching over 7 bases. From germline, CDR1 is SGHTS and CDR2 YDEGEE. V gave up 2 bases and J gave up 5 bases; unmatched junction bases: 3. The CDR3 loop spans 13 amino acids. The CDR3 spells CASSLSGMETQYF. Written as DNA, the CDR3 is TGTGCCAGCAGCTTAAGCGGGATGGAGACCCAGTACTTC.

V and J are TRBV28 and TRBJ2-7; D ambiguous. The CDR3 contains 14 residues. The germline gives CDR1 MDHEN, CDR2 SYDVKM. Trimming removed 8 bases from V and 3 bases from J, with 17 bases in between. DNA for the CDR3: TGTGCCAGCTGTCAGACACGGGCCGACTACGAGCAGTACTTC. Translation gives CASCQTRADYEQYF.

This sequence joins TRBV28 and TRBJ1-1; no firm D call. The V end was cut by 6 bases, the J end by 8 bases, with 10 bases between. The CDR3 is 11 amino acids. Germline values: CDR1 MDHEN, CDR2 SYDVKM. CDR3 sequence: CASRLSLEAFF. CDR3 coding DNA: TGTGCCAGCAGGCTGTCCCTAGAAGCTTTCTTT.

This chain connects TRBV5-1 to TRBJ2-5; no clear D gene. The CDR3 consists of 13 residues. CDR1 SGHRS and CDR2 YFSETQ come from the germline V gene. Deletions cut 0 bases from V and 4 bases from J, with 7 bases between. CDR3: CASSLVVSETQYF. The CDR3 region has the DNA TGCGCCAGCAGCTTGGTCGTTTCAGAGACCCAGTACTTC.

The chain recombines TRBV11-3 with TRBJ2-1, with 13 bases matching TRBD2. In germline, CDR1 is SGHNT, CDR2 YENEEA. There are 17 residues in the CDR3. J gave up 8 bases and V 1 base, and 8 bases lay outside the gene matches. The CDR3 coding sequence is TGTGCCAGCAGCTTAGGGGGACTAGCGGGGAGTTGGGATGAGCAGTTCTTC. Its protein is CASSLGGLAGSWDEQFF.

The V and J genes are TRBV11-2 and TRBJ2-7; D gene ambiguous. The length of the CDR3 is 16 residues. V was cut by 5 bases and J by 3 bases, with 20 bases left in between. Germline CDR1 SGHAT, CDR2 FQNNGV. In DNA form, the CDR3 reads TGTGCCAGCAGCCACTTAGCAGGAGCCAAGGTCTACGAGCAGTACTTC. Protein product: CASSHLAGAKVYEQYF.

Turning to this clone: The sample carries other DNA sequences with the same CDR3. The chain employs TRBV9 and TRBJ2-5, with 7 nucleotides matching TRBD1. Trimming took 4 bases from V and 4 from J; bases not matched to a gene: 10. CDR1 and CDR2 from the germline V gene are SGDLS and YYNGEE. This CDR3 has 15 amino acids. CDR3 sequence reads: CASSPRTGGGETQYF. As DNA, the CDR3 is TGTGCCAGCAGCCCTAGGACAGGAGGTGGAGAGACCCAGTACTTC.

This clone appeared a few times. V usage is TRBV19 and J usage is TRBJ1-2; TRBD1 aligns across 7 bases. The germline CDR1 and CDR2 sequences are LNHDA and SQIVND (reference sequence). This CDR3 is built from 14 residues. After removal of 6 bases from V and 7 bases from J, the junction contained 11 bases not matched to a gene. For the CDR3, the DNA is TGTGCCAGTAGGACCGACAGGGTTTACGGTGGCTACACCTTC. Amino acid sequence: CASRTDRVYGGYTF.

The J gene is TRBJ2-7, the V gene TRBV2; TRBD1 aligns across 10 bases. Germline-derived CDR1 and CDR2 are SNHLY and FYNNEI. The V gene end was trimmed by 8 bases and the J gene end by 9 bases; junction bases not matched to a gene: 13. The CDR3 has 14 residues. The CDR3 spells CASRRQDRGGAQYF. The CDR3 nucleotides read TGTGCCAGCCGCCGACAGGACAGGGGGGGCGCGCAGTACTTC.

The V and J genes are TRBV29-1 and TRBJ2-1; 9 bases line up with TRBD1. The length of the CDR3 is 13 residues. The trim removed 6 bases at V and 2 bases at J, leaving 2 bases unmatched. Germline V CDR1 and CDR2: SQVTM, ANQGSEA. CDR3 sequence reads: CSVGTGPYNEQFF. CDR3 DNA sequence: TGCAGCGTGGGGACAGGGCCCTACAATGAGCAGTTCTTC.

Remarks on this clone: Additional DNA sequences in this sample encode the identical CDR3. The chain links TRBV7-6 to TRBJ1-4; D gene ambiguous. The CDR3 totals 14 residues. Germline V gene data show CDR1 as SGHVS and CDR2 as FNYEAQ. Trimming removed 5 bases from V and 5 bases from J, with 12 bases in between. CDR3 residues: CASSPGIANEKLFF. The CDR3 DNA reads as TGTGCCAGCAGCCCCGGGATAGCGAATGAAAAACTGTTTTTT.

This clone showed up just once. Different DNA sequences within this sample yield the same CDR3. The chain has TRBV11-2 and TRBJ2-3, with TRBD1 matching 9 bases. Germline V gives CDR1 SGHAT, CDR2 FQNNGV. With 3 bases clipped from V and 3 bases from J, the junction kept 1 base outside the gene matches. The CDR3 covers 14 residues. The CDR3 coding sequence is TGTGCCAGCAGCTTGGACAGGGGAACAGATACGCAGTATTTT. Its protein is CASSLDRGTDTQYF.

The chain recombines TRBV5-6 with TRBJ1-2; D gene uncertain. This CDR3 has 16 amino acids. CDR1 is SGHDT, CDR2 YYEEEE, per germline. The V and J ends lost 0 bases and 3 bases respectively, with 15 bases between them. CDR3 nucleotides: TGTGCCAGCAGCTTGGGAGGAGGGAGAAGAGACTATGGCTACACCTTC. This codes for CASSLGGGRRDYGYTF.

This rearrangement joins TRBV18 to TRBJ1-1; TRBD1 agrees at 9 bases. This CDR3 comprises 15 residues. V trimming: 5 bases; J trimming: 1 base; junction bases outside the gene matches: 5. Per the germline V gene, CDR1 is KGHSH and CDR2 is LQKENI. The CDR3 DNA reads as TGTGCCAGCTCAGTCCGGGACAGGGAGAACACTGAAGCTTTCTTT. Encoded protein: CASSVRDRENTEAFF.

The rearrangement uses TRBV7-9 and TRBJ2-3; TRBD1 agrees at 9 bases. The junction had 4 bases not matched to a gene; V was cut back by 3 bases and J by 0 bases. This CDR3 has 16 residues. Per the germline V gene, CDR1 is SEHNR and CDR2 is FQNEAQ (reference sequence). The chain's CDR3 is CASSLTGGSSTDTQYF. DNA of the CDR3: TGTGCCAGCAGCTTGACAGGGGGATCTAGCACAGATACGCAGTATTTT.

This chain joins TRBV30 and TRBJ1-1, with TRBD1 identical over 8 bases. This CDR3 comprises 14 residues. Germline values: CDR1 GTSNPN, CDR2 SVGIG (reference sequence). V shed 4 bases and J 4 bases; nucleotides not matched to a gene: 8. Here the CDR3 DNA reads TGTGCCTGGAATAGGCAGGGGGCTCTCACTGAAGCTTTCTTT. Translated, it gives CAWNRQGALTEAFF.

The chain recombines TRBV12-5 with TRBJ2-1; 9 bases fit TRBD2. The CDR3 extends over 18 amino acids. With 4 bases clipped from V and 3 bases from J, the junction kept 13 bases outside the gene matches. Germline CDR1 reads LGHNT; CDR2 reads FRNRAP. The CDR3 here is CASGSLGSGGRGYNEQFF. CDR3 nucleotides: TGTGCTAGTGGTTCCCTCGGTTCGGGCGGGAGGGGCTACAATGAGCAGTTCTTC.

This chain connects TRBV4-3 to TRBJ1-4, with D perhaps TRBD1 (6 bases). CDR1 is LGHNA and CDR2 is YSLEER in the germline V gene. Between the trimmed V and J ends, which lost 1 base and 7 bases, there was a span of 16 bases. CDR3 length equals 16 residues. CDR3 sequence (DNA): TGCGCCAGCAGCCAAGTGCTGGACACGGGGGCTGAAAAACTGTTTTTT. This translates into CASSQVLDTGAEKLFF.

The chain joins TRBV14 to TRBJ2-2, with 7 nucleotides matching TRBD2. The CDR3 covers 14 residues. Trimming at V came to 3 bases and at J to 7 bases, leaving 5 bases not matched to a gene. Germline CDR1 SGHDN, CDR2 FVKESK. The CDR3 DNA sequence: TGTGCCAGCAGCCAGACTAGCCGAATCGGGGAGCTGTTTTTT. Translated: CASSQTSRIGELFF. Combining the CDR3 with reference TRBV14 and TRBJ2-2 gives the whole variable domain EAGVTQFPSHSVIEKGQTVTLRCDPISGHDNLYWYRRVMGKEIKFLLHFVKESKQDESGMPNNRFLAERTGGTYSTLKVQPAELEDSGVYFCASSQTSRIGELFFGEGSRLTVL.

The chain couples TRBV28 to TRBJ1-1; weak D call: TRBD1 (6 bases). V was pared by 6 bases and J by 7 bases, with 21 bases between. The CDR3 spans 15 residues. In germline, CDR1 is MDHEN, CDR2 SYDVKM. CDR3 DNA: TGTGCCAGCAGCGAGAGCTACAGGGTAGATGGTGAAGCTTTCTTT. Amino acids: CASSESYRVDGEAFF.